Below, one T cell receptor beta chain is given with its context. The assay was immunoSEQ multiplex PCR, and TCRdb's table has in-frame clones only and misses some. The table has some 150,000 clones, less than 90% seen once. V was pared by 8 bases and J by 0 bases, with 14 bases between. This CDR3 spans 15 amino acids. Germline-derived CDR1 and CDR2 are LNHDA and SQIVND (reference sequence). This entry comes from a study of blood T cell repertoires in COVID-19. This sequence joins TRBV19 and TRBJ1-5; TRBD1 is a possible D gene (5 bases). The sequence derives from a woman aged 55 to 70 with COVID-19, enrolled during active disease. Sequencing was done on a sample of peripheral blood. CDR3 amino acids: CASSTGGNSNQPQHF. CDR3 nucleotides: TGTGCCAGTTCAACAGGAGGGAATAGCAATCAGCCCCAGCATTTT.